This TCR beta chain was recorded in a study of blood T cell repertoires in COVID-19. For the study at large: In each case, the material was cDNA or gDNA derived from T cells, B-cell-depleted T cells, or PBMCs.

Libraries were prepared by immunoSEQ multiplex PCR; TCRdb keeps only in-frame clonotypes and omits some of them. The sample yields 150,000 or so clones, 80% to 90% seen once. It was during active infection that Seattle patients were enrolled and then longitudinally followed. The germline CDR1 and CDR2 sequences are MDHEN and SYDVKM. J gave up 4 bases and V 7 bases, and 5 bases lay outside the gene matches. CDR3 length equals 14 residues. The sample was peripheral blood. J is TRBJ2-2 and V is TRBV28; TRBD1 matches 8 bases. The clonotype was recovered from a woman in her 70s with COVID-19, enrolled during active disease. The CDR3 reads CASNQGAGTGELFF. The CDR3 DNA sequence: TGTGCCAGCAACCAGGGGGCGGGCACCGGGGAGCTGTTTTTT.